Below, 18 T cell receptor beta chains from the same sample are listed, as sequenced in a study of shared clonotypes between healthy human individuals. Profiled with immunoSEQ multiplex PCR; TCRdb holds only in-frame clones, not every one. The sample shows about 2.4 million clones, roughly 92% of them seen only once. The sample comprised naive CD4+ T cells sorted from blood. Subset described: CD45RA+ positively selected. All receptors derive from a man between 18 and 35 years old in good health.

The rearrangement joins TRBV7-2 to TRBJ2-1; D tentatively fits TRBD1 or TRBD2 (5 bases each). The germline V and J ends were trimmed by 1 base and 1 base, with 17 bases remaining between them. Per germline, CDR1 SGHTA and CDR2 FQGNSA. This CDR3 spans 18 amino acids. The CDR3 region has the DNA TGTGCCAGCAGCTTAGGAGGGTTGGGCAAGGGGTCCTACAATGAGCAGTTCTTC. It codes for CASSLGGLGKGSYNEQFF.

The chain joins TRBV9 to TRBJ2-7; no reliable D call. The germline V and J ends were trimmed by 0 bases and 2 bases, with 15 bases remaining between them. Per the germline V gene, CDR1 is SGDLS and CDR2 is YYNGEE. The CDR3 loop spans 16 amino acids. The CDR3 DNA sequence: TGTGCCAGCAGCGTAGGAGTCTCTTCTGGGGCCTACGAGCAGTACTTC. Protein product: CASSVGVSSGAYEQYF. Together with reference TRBV9 and TRBJ2-7, the CDR3 gives the full variable domain: DSGVTQTPKHLITATGQRVTLRCSPRSGDLSVYWYQQSLDQGLQFLIQYYNGEERAKGNILERFSAQQFPDLHSELNLSSLELGDSALYFCASSVGVSSGAYEQYFGPGTRLTVT.

The chain joins TRBV11-3 to TRBJ2-7, with D possibly matching TRBD2 (6 bases). Trimming took 4 bases from V and 0 from J, leaving 10 bases between them. The CDR3 has 14 amino acids. Germline CDR1 SGHNT, CDR2 YENEEA. The CDR3 nucleotides are TGTGCCAGCAGCTACCGCGGGGACTCCTACGAGCAGTACTTC. Its translation is CASSYRGDSYEQYF.

Details on this clone: The same CDR3 can be traced to other DNA sequences in this sample. The J gene is TRBJ2-5, the V gene TRBV20-1; no reliable D call. CDR1 is DFQATT and CDR2 is SNEGSKA in the germline V gene (reference sequence). V shed 5 bases and J shed 5 bases, with 9 bases lying between them. The CDR3 is 11 residues long. CDR3 in amino acids: CSALTEETQYF. The CDR3 coding sequence is TGCAGTGCTCTCACGGAGGAGACCCAGTACTTC.

The genes are TRBV6-6 and TRBJ2-4; no firm D call. The CDR3 sequence is 10 residues long. Per germline, CDR1 MNHNY and CDR2 SVGAGI (reference sequence). Trimming stripped 6 bases from V and 9 bases from J, with 6 bases between. DNA of the CDR3: TGTGCCAGCAGGTCGAGCATTCAGTACTTC. It specifies CASRSSIQYF.

The chain is built from TRBV7-6 and TRBJ1-4; weak D call: TRBD1 (5 bases). V shed 1 base and J shed 6 bases, with 18 bases lying between them. Germline loops: CDR1 SGHVS, CDR2 FNYEAQ. The CDR3 length is 17 residues. The CDR3 sequence is CASSLEGRIDGDEKLFF. In DNA form, the CDR3 reads TGTGCCAGCAGCTTAGAGGGGAGAATTGATGGGGATGAAAAACTGTTTTTT.

V is TRBV5-6 and J is TRBJ1-2, with D possibly TRBD1 on 6 matching bases. CDR3 size: 14 residues. The V gene lost 4 bases and the J gene lost 4 bases, with 14 bases spanning the gap. CDR1 is SGHDT and CDR2 is YYEEEE in the germline V gene. The CDR3 region is CASSQDRLGYGYTF. The CDR3 region has the DNA TGTGCCAGCAGCCAAGACAGGTTGGGCTATGGCTACACCTTC.

This clone was seen once. The gene calls are TRBV19 and TRBJ1-1; D possibly corresponds to TRBD1 (5 bases). Germline V gives CDR1 LNHDA, CDR2 SQIVND (reference sequence). The CDR3 is made up of 15 amino acids. V gave up 5 bases and J gave up 4 bases, with 17 bases separating them. The CDR3 nucleotides read TGTGCCAGTAGTGGGGGGACTGCCGGCTCCACTGAAGCTTTCTTT. It specifies CASSGGTAGSTEAFF.

V and J are TRBV18 and TRBJ2-7, with 7 nucleotides matching TRBD2. CDR1 is KGHSH and CDR2 is LQKENI in the germline V gene. V was clipped by 3 bases and J by 5 bases; unmatched bases: 10. The CDR3 extends over 15 amino acids. For the CDR3, the DNA is TGTGCCAGCTCACCCTGGGAGGGATCGCCCAACGAGCAGTACTTC. Translated, it gives CASSPWEGSPNEQYF. The full variable domain, completed using reference TRBV18 and TRBJ2-7, is NAGVMQNPRHLVRRRGQEARLRCSPMKGHSHVYWYRQLPEEGLKFMVYLQKENIIDESGMPKERFSAEFPKEGPSILRIQQVVRGDSAAYFCASSPWEGSPNEQYFGPGTRLTVT.

Points on this clone: Other DNA sequences in this specimen translate into the identical CDR3. The CDR3 coding sequence is TGTGCCAGCAGCCCAGGGACAGGGACCAACTATGGCTACACCTTC. This sequence encodes CASSPGTGTNYGYTF. The chain has TRBV7-6 and TRBJ1-2; TRBD1 agrees at 9 bases. CDR3 size: 15 residues. Unmatched junction bases numbered 6, after V lost 5 bases and J lost 2 bases. Germline loops: CDR1 SGHVS, CDR2 FNYEAQ.

CDR3 nucleotide sequence: TGTGCCATCAGTCTGGGGGCAGGGATAGGGGACAGCTCTGGAAACACCATATATTTT. Translated: CAISLGAGIGDSSGNTIYF. V and J are TRBV10-3 and TRBJ1-3; 7 nucleotides match TRBD1. The length of the CDR3 is 19 residues. V shed 5 bases, J shed 0 bases, and the junction held 16 bases outside the gene matches. The germline gives CDR1 ENHRY, CDR2 SYGVKD.

CDR3 protein: CAWKGGSSYEQYF. Written as DNA, the CDR3 is TGTGCCTGGAAAGGCGGGAGCTCCTACGAGCAGTACTTC. The chain recombines TRBV30 with TRBJ2-7; 7 bases line up with TRBD2. The V gene end was trimmed by 4 bases and the J gene end by 0 bases; junction bases not matched to a gene: 3. Germline values: CDR1 GTSNPN, CDR2 SVGIG (reference sequence). This CDR3 comprises 13 residues.

This rearrangement joins TRBV6-5 to TRBJ2-5; 8 bases are shared with TRBD1. The CDR3 has 12 amino acids. Germline CDR1 is MNHEY and CDR2 is SVGAGI. V shed 10 bases, J shed 2 bases, and the junction held 3 bases outside the gene matches. As DNA, the CDR3 is TGTGCCACAGGGGGCCTACAAGAGACCCAGTACTTC. It specifies CATGGLQETQYF.

The chain links TRBV28 to TRBJ1-5, with no clear D. Trimming removed 4 bases from V and 0 bases from J, with 10 bases in between. This CDR3 has 15 residues. Germline loops: CDR1 MDHEN, CDR2 SYDVKM. DNA for the CDR3: TGTGCCAGCAGTTCCGATGTCCGTAGCAATCAGCCCCAGCATTTT. Residues: CASSSDVRSNQPQHF.

The J gene is TRBJ2-3, the V gene TRBV9; no clear D. The V gene's germline CDR1 is SGDLS and CDR2 YYNGEE. V was cut by 0 bases and J by 4 bases, with 9 bases left in between. This CDR3 comprises 14 residues. DNA for the CDR3: TGTGCCAGCAGCGTAGGGCCAGGATCAGATACGCAGTATTTT. It codes for CASSVGPGSDTQYF.

This clone showed up just once. The CDR3 loop reads CATSSGQGRYEQYF. CDR3 DNA sequence: TGTGCCACCAGCAGTGGGCAGGGAAGGTACGAGCAGTACTTC. J is TRBJ2-7 and V is TRBV15; maybe TRBD1 (5 bases). The germline gives CDR1 LNHNV, CDR2 YYDKDF (reference sequence). Trimming removed 3 bases from V and 4 bases from J, with 13 bases in between. The CDR3 is 14 amino acids. Complete variable domain (other parts from reference TRBV15 and TRBJ2-7): DAMVIQNPRYQVTQFGKPVTLSCSQTLNHNVMYWYQQKSSQAPKLLFHYYDKDFNNEADTPDNFQSRRPNTSFCFLDIRSPGLGDTAMYLCATSSGQGRYEQYFGPGTRLTVT.

There are a few counts of this clone. The rearrangement uses TRBV25-1 and TRBJ1-1, with a possible D match to TRBD1 (5 bases). The ends were cut back, 2 bases at V and 5 bases at J, with 6 bases in the middle. CDR3 size: 12 residues. Per the germline V gene, CDR1 is MGHDK and CDR2 is SYGVNS. CDR3 DNA: TGTGCCAGCAGTGAACAGGGAACTGAAGCTTTCTTT. It specifies CASSEQGTEAFF.

The rearrangement joins TRBV7-8 to TRBJ1-1; possible D gene TRBD1, 5 bases. The CDR3 has 15 residues. Trimming removed 5 bases at V and 2 bases at J, with 15 bases between. The V gene's germline CDR1 is SGHVS and CDR2 FQNEAQ. In DNA, the CDR3 is TGTGCCAGCAGCAGAGACAGAAGAGGTAACACTGAAGCTTTCTTT. This codes for CASSRDRRGNTEAFF.